The 28 T cell receptor beta chains below come from one sample, sequenced in a study of blood T cell repertoires in COVID-19. Clones were sequenced by immunoSEQ multiplex PCR, and TCRdb holds only the in-frame ones, with some missing. In the table there are about 54,000 clones, around nine tenths of which are singletons. The specimen was peripheral blood. These TCRs come from a man between 45 and 60 years old with active COVID-19.

The CDR3 coding sequence is TGTGCCAGCAGCTCCGGGACAGGGAGCACCGGGGAGCTGTTTTTT. Protein product: CASSSGTGSTGELFF. The V and J genes are TRBV11-3 and TRBJ2-2; 9 positions match TRBD1. CDR3 length: 15 amino acids. Germline values: CDR1 SGHNT, CDR2 YENEEA. With 4 bases clipped from V and 4 bases from J, the junction kept 4 bases outside the gene matches.

The V gene is TRBV4-3, the J gene TRBJ2-7; 9 nucleotides match TRBD2. V lost 1 base and J lost 5; bases outside the gene matches: 9. CDR1 is LGHNA, CDR2 YSLEER, per germline. This CDR3 has 16 amino acids. CDR3 sequence: CASSQVISGSHHEQYF. The CDR3 bases are TGCGCCAGCAGCCAAGTTATTAGCGGGAGTCACCACGAGCAGTACTTC.

The chain joins TRBV6-5 to TRBJ1-5; tentative D call: TRBD1 (6 bases). V gave up 5 bases and J gave up 6 bases, with 11 bases separating them. Per germline, CDR1 MNHEY and CDR2 SVGAGI. The CDR3 runs 13 residues. The CDR3 DNA follows: TGTGCCAGCAGTACCACAGGGAGTCAGCCCCAGCATTTT. Protein sequence: CASSTTGSQPQHF.

The V call is TRBV10-2, the J call TRBJ1-1; possibly TRBD1 for D (6 bases). Trimming shortened V by 8 bases and J by 6 bases, and 16 bases separated the two germline ends. CDR1 and CDR2 (germline): WSHSY, SAAADI. The CDR3 extends over 13 amino acids. The CDR3 loop is CASLDVGAAEAFF. The CDR3 DNA reads as TGCGCCAGCCTTGATGTGGGGGCGGCTGAAGCTTTCTTT.

The chain carries TRBV9 and TRBJ2-1; TRBD1 aligns across 9 bases. This CDR3 has 14 residues. The germline gives CDR1 SGDLS, CDR2 YYNGEE. V lost 2 bases and J lost 4; bases outside the gene matches: 1. The DNA for the CDR3 is TGTGCCAGCAGCGTCGGACAGGGGTACAATGAGCAGTTCTTC. Residues: CASSVGQGYNEQFF.

This clone was counted only a few times. The genes are TRBV27 and TRBJ2-7; 12 positions agree with TRBD2. CDR1 is MNHEY and CDR2 is SMNVEV in the germline V gene (reference sequence). This CDR3 contains 16 residues. V was clipped by 0 bases and J by 3 bases; unmatched bases: 3. In DNA, the CDR3 is TGTGCCAGCAGTTTATCGACTAGCGGGAGAAGCTACGAGCAGTACTTC. Residues: CASSLSTSGRSYEQYF.

V and J are TRBV15 and TRBJ2-3, with 10 bases lining up with TRBD2. Germline V gene data show CDR1 as LNHNV and CDR2 as YYDKDF (reference sequence). V was pared by 0 bases and J by 6 bases, with 12 bases of the junction left unmatched. This CDR3 is built from 18 residues. The CDR3 nucleotides read TGTGCCACCAGCAGAGAATTGGCTAGCGGGAGCCCTTGGGATACGCAGTATTTT. Translation: CATSRELASGSPWDTQYF.

This clone was detected once. This chain uses TRBV30 with TRBJ2-5; 11 bases align to TRBD2. Germline CDR1 GTSNPN, CDR2 SVGIG (reference sequence). CDR3 length: 17 residues. V shed 0 bases, J shed 5 bases, and the junction held 11 bases outside the gene matches. The chain's CDR3 is CAWSVLRSGRGRETQYF. The CDR3 DNA is TGTGCCTGGAGTGTATTACGTAGCGGGAGGGGGCGGGAGACCCAGTACTTC.

The chain is built from TRBV7-3 and TRBJ2-5, with D uncertain. The CDR3 sequence is 14 residues long. Trimming removed 5 bases at V and 5 bases at J, with 15 bases between. The germline V gene has CDR1 SGHTA and CDR2 FQGTGA. The CDR3 nucleotides read TGTGCCAGCAGCCCCGGGTCTCCGACGGAGACCCAGTACTTC. It encodes CASSPGSPTETQYF.

This chain uses TRBV2 with TRBJ2-5; D not resolved. Germline V gene lookup returns CDR1 SNHLY and CDR2 FYNNEI. The CDR3 is made up of 12 amino acids. V was shortened by 5 bases and J by 0 bases, with 4 bases between the two germline ends. The CDR3 reads CASSFYQETQYF. Written as DNA, the CDR3 is TGTGCCAGCAGTTTCTACCAAGAGACCCAGTACTTC.

The gene calls are TRBV11-2 and TRBJ2-3; a possible D gene is TRBD1 (6 bases). V was trimmed by 5 bases and J by 3 bases, leaving 15 bases between them. Germline CDR1 and CDR2: SGHAT and FQNNGV. The length of the CDR3 is 15 residues. The CDR3 loop is CASSVTGLSTDTQYF. Written as DNA, the CDR3 is TGTGCCAGCAGCGTAACAGGGCTGAGTACAGATACGCAGTATTTT.

The genes are TRBV11-2 and TRBJ1-4; 10 nucleotides align to TRBD1. This CDR3 contains 17 residues. Germline CDR1 reads SGHAT; CDR2 reads FQNNGV. The J segment lost 1 base and the V segment lost 5 bases, leaving 7 bases of the junction unmatched. CDR3 loop: CASSPRTGGRTNEKLFF. In DNA form, the CDR3 reads TGTGCCAGCAGCCCTCGGACAGGGGGGAGAACTAATGAAAAACTGTTTTTT.

Written as DNA, the CDR3 is TGTGCCAGCAGCTTACAGGGCTACGAGCAGTACTTC. Encoded protein: CASSLQGYEQYF. The J gene is TRBJ2-7, the V gene TRBV5-5; possibly TRBD1 for D (6 bases). The V gene's germline CDR1 is SGHKS and CDR2 YYEKEE (reference sequence). This CDR3 is built from 12 residues. V was cut by 2 bases and J by 3 bases, with 6 bases left in between.

This rearrangement joins TRBV28 to TRBJ1-5; no definite D call. CDR1 is MDHEN, CDR2 SYDVKM, per germline. V was trimmed by 3 bases and J by 6 bases, leaving 6 bases between them. CDR3 length: 12 amino acids. CDR3 nucleotides: TGTGCCAGCAGTTTTCTCAGTCAGCCCCAGCATTTT. It specifies CASSFLSQPQHF.

A single count supports this clone. The chain carries TRBV7-2 and TRBJ2-7; TRBD2 agrees at 12 bases. Germline V lookup: CDR1 SGHTA, CDR2 FQGNSA. The V segment lost 1 base and the J segment 5 bases; nucleotides outside the gene matches: 9. This CDR3 contains 17 residues. DNA of the CDR3: TGTGCCAGCAGCTTAGGGCTAGCGGGAGGGCCGTTTGACGAGCAGTACTTC. Protein sequence: CASSLGLAGGPFDEQYF.

The gene calls are TRBV7-9 and TRBJ1-2; 10 bases fit TRBD1. In germline, CDR1 is SEHNR, CDR2 FQNEAQ (reference sequence). There are 16 residues in the CDR3. The V segment lost 0 bases and the J segment 8 bases; nucleotides outside the gene matches: 9. CDR3 bases: TGTGCCAGCAGCTTAGCGCGTGGGACAGGGGCAGGAGGCTACACCTTC. Translation gives CASSLARGTGAGGYTF.

This chain connects TRBV9 to TRBJ2-5; 9 nucleotides agree with TRBD1. Germline V gives CDR1 SGDLS, CDR2 YYNGEE. The CDR3 loop spans 17 amino acids. The junction had 14 bases not matched to a gene; V was cut back by 3 bases and J by 5 bases. The CDR3 is CASSARAQGAGGETQYF. The CDR3 DNA sequence: TGTGCCAGCAGCGCGAGAGCACAGGGGGCCGGAGGGGAGACCCAGTACTTC.

The V call is TRBV30, the J call TRBJ1-6; no definite D call. The CDR3 has 15 amino acids. The germline V and J ends were trimmed by 2 bases and 9 bases, with 17 bases remaining between them. Germline V CDR1 and CDR2: GTSNPN, SVGIG (reference sequence). CDR3 loop: CAWSLWSTGVSPLHF. CDR3 in DNA: TGTGCCTGGAGTTTATGGTCGACCGGGGTTTCACCCCTCCACTTT.

Here the CDR3 DNA reads TGTGCCAGCTCACCTATAGACAGGGTCAATAATTCACCCCTCCACTTT. Translation: CASSPIDRVNNSPLHF. The chain links TRBV18 to TRBJ1-6, with 7 bases identical to TRBD1. This CDR3 contains 16 residues. Per germline, CDR1 KGHSH and CDR2 LQKENI. The trim removed 3 bases at V and 5 bases at J, leaving 7 bases unmatched.

This clone was counted between two and nine times. The chain uses TRBV7-9 and TRBJ2-2; D gene uncertain. Between the trimmed V and J ends, which lost 8 bases and 6 bases, there was a span of 4 bases. The CDR3 length is 10 residues. Germline CDR1 reads SEHNR; CDR2 reads FQNEAQ (reference sequence). The CDR3 is CASLSGELFF. CDR3 nucleotides: TGTGCCAGCTTATCCGGGGAGCTGTTTTTT.

The J gene is TRBJ1-2, the V gene TRBV5-1; 10 bases align to TRBD1. The trim removed 3 bases at V and 3 bases at J, leaving 5 bases unmatched. Germline CDR1 and CDR2: SGHRS and YFSETQ. The CDR3 has 15 residues. CDR3 sequence (DNA): TGCGCCAGCAGCTACGGGACAGGGGACTACTATGGCTACACCTTC. This codes for CASSYGTGDYYGYTF.

V and J are TRBV27 and TRBJ2-7; 11 bases are shared with TRBD2. J lost 0 bases, V lost 3 bases, and 4 bases had no gene match. The CDR3 spans 16 residues. Germline V CDR1 and CDR2: MNHEY, SMNVEV (reference sequence). The CDR3 sequence is CASSFLAGGSSYEQYF. CDR3 coding DNA: TGTGCCAGCAGTTTCCTAGCGGGAGGTAGCTCCTACGAGCAGTACTTC.

This clone was observed a few times. The junction and the germline gene differ at one end; a read error may be behind it. The rearrangement links TRBV6-6 to TRBJ1-3, with D perhaps matching TRBD1 (6 bases). This CDR3 spans 12 amino acids. Germline CDR1 MNHNY, CDR2 SVGAGI (reference sequence). CDR3 region: CACRGPGNTIYF. The CDR3 nucleotides are TGTGCCTGCAGGGGCCCTGGAAACACCATATATTTT.

This clone appeared a few times. The rearrangement links TRBV5-1 to TRBJ1-4; weak D call: TRBD1 (5 bases). The V end was cut by 0 bases, the J end by 8 bases, with 11 bases between. The CDR3 length is 14 residues. CDR1 is SGHRS, CDR2 YFSETQ, per germline. Here the CDR3 DNA reads TGCGCCAGCAGCTTGGGCGGGGGAGGAGAAAAACTGTTTTTT. It specifies CASSLGGGGEKLFF.

The chain is built from TRBV9 and TRBJ2-7, with TRBD2 as a possible D gene (5 bases). V was clipped by 3 bases and J by 0 bases, with 7 bases between them. This CDR3 has 13 amino acids. Germline V CDR1 and CDR2: SGDLS, YYNGEE. CDR3 DNA: TGTGCCAGCAGCGCTGGACTCTCCTACGAGCAGTACTTC. Its translation is CASSAGLSYEQYF.

J is TRBJ2-2 and V is TRBV9; D might be TRBD2 (6 bases). This CDR3 comprises 14 residues. V dropped 7 bases and J dropped 0 bases, with 10 bases sitting between them. CDR1 is SGDLS and CDR2 is YYNGEE in the germline V gene. The CDR3 DNA is TGTGCCAGCCTGGGGGAGGCGAACACCGGGGAGCTGTTTTTT. Translated: CASLGEANTGELFF.

The chain has TRBV7-9 and TRBJ1-1, with 7 bases fitting TRBD1. Trimming cost V 5 bases and J 7 bases; bases outside gene matches: 10. CDR3 size: 14 residues. Germline V gene data show CDR1 as SEHNR and CDR2 as FQNEAQ (reference sequence). The CDR3 region has the DNA TGTGCCAGCAGCCTGACAGGGCAGGGCGTTGAAGCTTTCTTT. Its translation is CASSLTGQGVEAFF.

This clone was recorded only once. The gene calls are TRBV4-1 and TRBJ1-4; the match to TRBD1 covers 10 bases. The length of the CDR3 is 14 residues. Germline V gene lookup returns CDR1 MGHRA and CDR2 YSYEKL. V was clipped by 4 bases and J by 5 bases; unmatched bases: 1. CDR3 DNA: TGCGCCAGCAGCCGGGACAGGGGAAATGAAAAACTGTTTTTT. Its translation: CASSRDRGNEKLFF.